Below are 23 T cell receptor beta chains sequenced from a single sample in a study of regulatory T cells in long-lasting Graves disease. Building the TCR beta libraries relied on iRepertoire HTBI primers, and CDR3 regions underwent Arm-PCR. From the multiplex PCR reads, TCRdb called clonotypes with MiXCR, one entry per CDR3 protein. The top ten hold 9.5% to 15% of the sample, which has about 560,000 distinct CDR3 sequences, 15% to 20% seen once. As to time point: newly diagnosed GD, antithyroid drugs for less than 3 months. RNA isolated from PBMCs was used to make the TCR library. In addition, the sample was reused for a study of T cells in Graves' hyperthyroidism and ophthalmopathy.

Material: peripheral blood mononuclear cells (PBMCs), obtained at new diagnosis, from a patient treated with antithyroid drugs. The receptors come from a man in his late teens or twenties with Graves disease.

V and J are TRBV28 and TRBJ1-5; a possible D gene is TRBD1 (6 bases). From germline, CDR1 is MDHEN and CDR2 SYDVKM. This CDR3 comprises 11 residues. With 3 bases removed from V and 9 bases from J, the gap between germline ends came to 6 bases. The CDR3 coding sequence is TGTGCCAGCAGTTTGACAGGGCCCCAGCATTTT. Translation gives CASSLTGPQHF. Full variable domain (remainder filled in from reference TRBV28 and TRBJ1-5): DVKVTQSSRYLVKRTGEKVFLECVQDMDHENMFWYRQDPGLGLRLIYFSYDVKMKEKGDIPEGYSVSREKKERFSLILESASTNQTSMYLCASSLTGPQHFGDGTRLSIL.

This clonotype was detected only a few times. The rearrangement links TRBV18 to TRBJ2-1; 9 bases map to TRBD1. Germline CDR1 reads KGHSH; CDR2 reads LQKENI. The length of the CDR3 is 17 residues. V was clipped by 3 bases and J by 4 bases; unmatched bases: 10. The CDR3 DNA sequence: TGTGCCAGCTCACCCAGGAGACCGGGACAGGGATACAATGAGCAGTTCTTC. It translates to CASSPRRPGQGYNEQFF.

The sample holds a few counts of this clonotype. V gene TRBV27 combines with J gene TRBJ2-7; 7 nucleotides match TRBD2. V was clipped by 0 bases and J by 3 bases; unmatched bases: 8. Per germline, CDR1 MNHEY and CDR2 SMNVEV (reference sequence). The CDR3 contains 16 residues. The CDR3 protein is CASSLSGLVGSYEQYF. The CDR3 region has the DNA TGTGCCAGCAGTTTATCTGGACTAGTGGGAAGCTACGAGCAGTACTTC.

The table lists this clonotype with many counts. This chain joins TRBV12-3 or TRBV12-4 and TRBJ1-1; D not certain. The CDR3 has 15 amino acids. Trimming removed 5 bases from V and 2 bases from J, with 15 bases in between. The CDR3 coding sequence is TGTGCCAGCAGTGCCTCCGTTTTGAGTAACACTGAAGCTTTCTTT. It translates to CASSASVLSNTEAFF.

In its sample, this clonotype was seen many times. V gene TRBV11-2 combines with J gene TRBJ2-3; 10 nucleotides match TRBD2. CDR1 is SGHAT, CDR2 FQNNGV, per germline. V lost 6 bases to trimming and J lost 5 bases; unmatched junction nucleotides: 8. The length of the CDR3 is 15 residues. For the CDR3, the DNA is TGTGCCAGCAGTCCTAGCGGGGGAGGAGGAGATACGCAGTATTTT. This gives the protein CASSPSGGGGDTQYF.

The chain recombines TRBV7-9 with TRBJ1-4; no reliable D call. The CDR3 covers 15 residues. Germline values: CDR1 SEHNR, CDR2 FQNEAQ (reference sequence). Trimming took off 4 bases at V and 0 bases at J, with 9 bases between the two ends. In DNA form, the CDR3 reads TGTGCCAGCAGCTCCCCTGGTGCAACTAATGAAAAACTGTTTTTT. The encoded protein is CASSSPGATNEKLFF.

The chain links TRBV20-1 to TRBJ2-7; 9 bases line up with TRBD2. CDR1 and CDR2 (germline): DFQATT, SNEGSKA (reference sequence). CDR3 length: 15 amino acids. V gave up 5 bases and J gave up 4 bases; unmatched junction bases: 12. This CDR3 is CSARRRRLAGYEQYF. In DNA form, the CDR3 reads TGCAGTGCTCGAAGACGGCGGCTAGCGGGGTACGAGCAGTACTTC.

The CDR3 spells CASSFGQYNEKLFF. Here the CDR3 DNA reads TGTGCCAGCAGCTTCGGACAGTATAATGAAAAACTGTTTTTT. The rearrangement links TRBV9 to TRBJ1-4; D may be TRBD1 (6 bases). Germline lookup yields CDR1 SGDLS and CDR2 YYNGEE. CDR3 length: 14 residues. V lost 4 bases and J lost 4, with 11 bases in between. The variable domain in full, completed from reference TRBV9 and TRBJ1-4, reads DSGVTQTPKHLITATGQRVTLRCSPRSGDLSVYWYQQSLDQGLQFLIQYYNGEERAKGNILERFSAQQFPDLHSELNLSSLELGDSALYFCASSFGQYNEKLFFGSGTQLSVL.

CDR3 residues: CSASEALRAGYTF. The DNA for the CDR3 is TGCAGTGCTAGTGAGGCTCTTCGGGCAGGCTACACCTTC. The gene calls are TRBV20-1 and TRBJ1-2; unclear D gene. The CDR3 is 13 amino acids. CDR1 is DFQATT, CDR2 SNEGSKA, per germline (reference sequence). Trimming took 3 bases from V and 8 from J, leaving 16 bases between them.

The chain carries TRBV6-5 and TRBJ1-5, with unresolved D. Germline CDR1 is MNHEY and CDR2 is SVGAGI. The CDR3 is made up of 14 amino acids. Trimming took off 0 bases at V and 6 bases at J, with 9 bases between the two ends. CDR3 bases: TGTGCCAGCAGTTACTCGTACCGGATTCAGCCCCAGCATTTT. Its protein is CASSYSYRIQPQHF.

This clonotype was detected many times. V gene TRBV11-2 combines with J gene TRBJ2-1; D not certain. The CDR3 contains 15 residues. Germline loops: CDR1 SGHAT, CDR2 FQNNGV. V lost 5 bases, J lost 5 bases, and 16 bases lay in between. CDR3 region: CASSAGAHGNNEQFF. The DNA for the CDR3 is TGTGCCAGCAGCGCTGGCGCGCACGGCAACAATGAGCAGTTCTTC.

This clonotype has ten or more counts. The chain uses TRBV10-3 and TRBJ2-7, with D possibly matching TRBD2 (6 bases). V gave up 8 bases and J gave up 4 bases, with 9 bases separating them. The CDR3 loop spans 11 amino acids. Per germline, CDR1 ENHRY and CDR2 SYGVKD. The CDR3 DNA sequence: TGTGCCATCTCGACTAGTTACGAGCAGTACTTC. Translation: CAISTSYEQYF.

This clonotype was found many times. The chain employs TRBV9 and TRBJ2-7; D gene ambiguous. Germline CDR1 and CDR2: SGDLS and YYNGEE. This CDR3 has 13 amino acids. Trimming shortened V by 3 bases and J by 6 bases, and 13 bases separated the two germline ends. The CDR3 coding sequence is TGTGCCAGCAGCGCTACCACATCGGTCGAGCAGTACTTC. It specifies CASSATTSVEQYF.

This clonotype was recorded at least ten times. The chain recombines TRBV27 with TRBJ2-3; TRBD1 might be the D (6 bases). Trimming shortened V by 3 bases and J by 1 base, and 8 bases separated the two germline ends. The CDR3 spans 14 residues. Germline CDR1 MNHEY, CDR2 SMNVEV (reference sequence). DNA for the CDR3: TGTGCCAGCAGTTTGTACAGGGGCACAGATACGCAGTATTTT. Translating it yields CASSLYRGTDTQYF.

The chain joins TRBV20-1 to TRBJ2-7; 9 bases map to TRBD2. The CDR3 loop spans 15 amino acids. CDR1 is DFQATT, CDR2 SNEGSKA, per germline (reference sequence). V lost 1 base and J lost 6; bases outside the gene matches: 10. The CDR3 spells CSARGGIAGVPEQYF. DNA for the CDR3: TGCAGTGCTAGAGGAGGGATAGCGGGAGTTCCCGAGCAGTACTTC.

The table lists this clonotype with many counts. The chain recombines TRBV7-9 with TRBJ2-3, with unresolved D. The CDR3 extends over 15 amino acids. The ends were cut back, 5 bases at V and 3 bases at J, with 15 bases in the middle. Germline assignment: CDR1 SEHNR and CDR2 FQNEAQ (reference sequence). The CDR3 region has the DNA TGTGCCAGCAGCCTTCTCGGCGATAGTACAGATACGCAGTATTTT. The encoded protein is CASSLLGDSTDTQYF. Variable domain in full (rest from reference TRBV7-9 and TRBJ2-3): DTGVSQNPRHKITKRGQNVTFRCDPISEHNRLYWYRQTLGQGPEFLTYFQNEAQLEKSRLLSDRFSAERPKGSFSTLEIQRTEQGDSAMYLCASSLLGDSTDTQYFGPGTRLTVL.

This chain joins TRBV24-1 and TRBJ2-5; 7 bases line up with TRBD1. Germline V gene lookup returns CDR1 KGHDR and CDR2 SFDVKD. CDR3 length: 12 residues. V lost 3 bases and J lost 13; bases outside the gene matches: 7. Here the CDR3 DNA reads TGTGCCACCAGTGATAATGACAGGGCTCGGTACTTC. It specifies CATSDNDRARYF.

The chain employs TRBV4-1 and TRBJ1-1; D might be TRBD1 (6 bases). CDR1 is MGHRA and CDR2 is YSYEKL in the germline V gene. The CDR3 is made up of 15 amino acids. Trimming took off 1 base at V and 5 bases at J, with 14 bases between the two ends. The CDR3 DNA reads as TGCGCCAGCAGCCAAGCGGCACAGGGTACGACTGAAGCTTTCTTT. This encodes CASSQAAQGTTEAFF.

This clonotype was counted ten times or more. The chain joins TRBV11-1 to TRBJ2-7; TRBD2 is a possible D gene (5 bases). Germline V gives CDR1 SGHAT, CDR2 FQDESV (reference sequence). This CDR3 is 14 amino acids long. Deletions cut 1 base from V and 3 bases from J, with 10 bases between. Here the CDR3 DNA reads TGTGCCAGCAGCTTAGAGACGGGGTTCTACGAGCAGTACTTC. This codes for CASSLETGFYEQYF.

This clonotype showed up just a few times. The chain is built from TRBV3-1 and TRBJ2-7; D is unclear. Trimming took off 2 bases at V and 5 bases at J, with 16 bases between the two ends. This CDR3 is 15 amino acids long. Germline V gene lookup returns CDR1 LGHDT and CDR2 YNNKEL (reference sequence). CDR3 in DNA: TGTGCCAGCAGCCAAAGGACGAGGTTGATTAACGAGCAGTACTTC. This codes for CASSQRTRLINEQYF.

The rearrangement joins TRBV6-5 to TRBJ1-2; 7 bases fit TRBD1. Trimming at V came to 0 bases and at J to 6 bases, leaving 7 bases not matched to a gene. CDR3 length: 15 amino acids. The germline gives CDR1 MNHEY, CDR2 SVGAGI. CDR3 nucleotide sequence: TGTGCCAGCAGTTACTCGGCGGGGACAGTCGATGGCTACACCTTC. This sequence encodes CASSYSAGTVDGYTF.

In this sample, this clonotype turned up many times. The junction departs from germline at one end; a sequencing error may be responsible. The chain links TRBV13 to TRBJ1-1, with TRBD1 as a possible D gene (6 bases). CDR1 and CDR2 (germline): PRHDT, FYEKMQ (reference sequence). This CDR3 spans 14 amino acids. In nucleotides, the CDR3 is TGTGCCAGCACCTTACAGGGTGTGTCGACTGAAGCTTTCTTT. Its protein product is CASTLQGVSTEAFF.

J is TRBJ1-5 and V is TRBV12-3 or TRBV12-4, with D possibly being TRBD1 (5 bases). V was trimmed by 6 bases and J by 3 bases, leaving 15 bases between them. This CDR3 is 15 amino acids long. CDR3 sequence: CASRGPPGDNQPQHF. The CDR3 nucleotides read TGTGCCAGCAGGGGGCCCCCTGGGGACAATCAGCCCCAGCATTTT.